What follows are 17 T cell receptor beta chains derived from one specimen sequenced in a study of blood T cell repertoires in COVID-19. Only in-frame clones appear in the TCRdb table, and some are missing; sequencing was by immunoSEQ multiplex PCR. In the table there are a few hundred thousand clones, about 86% of which are singletons. The source material was PBMCs or T cells enriched from blood (not recorded which). These receptors all stem from a man younger than 45 with acute COVID-19.

The chain employs TRBV29-1 and TRBJ2-3; D uncertain. This CDR3 is built from 11 residues. Germline values: CDR1 SQVTM, CDR2 ANQGSEA. V lost 7 bases, J lost 1 base, and 6 bases lay in between. CDR3 region: CSALGTDTQYF. CDR3 nucleotides: TGCAGCGCCTTAGGCACAGATACGCAGTATTTT.

This clone was observed once. The CDR3 region is CASSIPRGRGSGNQPQHF. The DNA of the CDR3 is TGTGCCAGTAGTATACCCCGCGGCAGGGGATCGGGAAATCAGCCCCAGCATTTT. The chain is built from TRBV19 and TRBJ1-5, with D maybe TRBD1 (6 bases). The CDR3 is 18 amino acids. Per germline, CDR1 LNHDA and CDR2 SQIVND (reference sequence). V lost 2 bases, J lost 4 bases, and 21 bases lay in between. Full variable domain (missing parts from reference TRBV19 and TRBJ1-5): DGGITQSPKYLFRKEGQNVTLSCEQNLNHDAMYWYRQDPGQGLRLIYYSQIVNDFQKGDIAEGYSVSREKKESFPLTVTSAQKNPTAFYLCASSIPRGRGSGNQPQHFGDGTRLSIL.

A word on this clone: The same CDR3 can be traced to other DNA sequences in this sample. The chain has TRBV19 and TRBJ1-1; D is undetermined. Germline loops: CDR1 LNHDA, CDR2 SQIVND (reference sequence). The length of the CDR3 is 13 residues. The ends were cut back, 4 bases at V and 1 base at J, with 7 bases in the middle. The CDR3 DNA reads as TGTGCCAGTAGTACCACACCGAACACTGAAGCTTTCTTT. Its translation: CASSTTPNTEAFF.

The CDR3 spells CATAPGQGSNQPQHF. The CDR3 DNA reads TGTGCCACCGCTCCGGGACAGGGGAGTAATCAGCCCCAGCATTTT. The rearrangement links TRBV24-1 to TRBJ1-5; 10 bases match TRBD1. Germline CDR1 reads KGHDR; CDR2 reads SFDVKD. CDR3 size: 15 residues. Losses at the gene ends were 9 bases for V and 4 bases for J; bases not matched to a gene: 8.

This clone was observed a single time. The chain combines TRBV7-8 with TRBJ1-5; 11 bases are shared with TRBD1. V gave up 5 bases and J gave up 4 bases; unmatched junction bases: 10. From germline, CDR1 is SGHVS and CDR2 FQNEAQ. The CDR3 consists of 17 residues. This chain's CDR3 is CASSLYRDRGGNQPQHF. For the CDR3, the DNA is TGTGCCAGCAGCCTCTACCGGGACAGGGGGGGTAATCAGCCCCAGCATTTT.

The CDR3 nucleotides are TGTGCCAGCAGTGCCGGGACAGCGAACACTGAAGCTTTCTTT. Its protein is CASSAGTANTEAFF. The chain carries TRBV27 and TRBJ1-1; TRBD1 aligns across 7 bases. The CDR3 runs 14 residues. V shed 5 bases and J 1 base; nucleotides not matched to a gene: 4. Per the germline V gene, CDR1 is MNHEY and CDR2 is SMNVEV (reference sequence).

The chain employs TRBV11-2 and TRBJ1-5; D gene unclear. The length of the CDR3 is 13 residues. From germline, CDR1 is SGHAT and CDR2 FQNNGV. V shed 6 bases and J shed 3 bases, with 9 bases lying between them. The chain's CDR3 is CASRAHVNQPQHF. CDR3 sequence (DNA): TGTGCCAGCAGGGCACATGTCAATCAGCCCCAGCATTTT.

Ten or more counts support this clone. This rearrangement joins TRBV7-6 to TRBJ1-1; TRBD1 is a possible D gene (5 bases). Germline loops: CDR1 SGHVS, CDR2 FNYEAQ. Trimming took 7 bases from V and 5 from J, leaving 20 bases between them. The CDR3 is 15 amino acids. The DNA for the CDR3 is TGTGCCAGCACCCCCCTCTTGGGAGGGGCAACTGAAGCTTTCTTT. Amino acid sequence: CASTPLLGGATEAFF.

This clone appeared many times. The genes are TRBV30 and TRBJ2-5; tentative D call: TRBD1 (5 bases). The germline V gene has CDR1 GTSNPN and CDR2 SVGIG (reference sequence). V shed 0 bases and J shed 5 bases, with 10 bases lying between them. The CDR3 spans 13 residues. Written as DNA, the CDR3 is TGTGCCTGGAGTGTCCCAGGGTCCGAGACCCAGTACTTC. This sequence encodes CAWSVPGSETQYF.

The chain links TRBV9 to TRBJ2-1, with 11 positions matching TRBD2. Germline V gene sequence: CDR1 SGDLS, CDR2 YYNGEE. CDR3 length: 15 residues. V was pared by 3 bases and J by 10 bases, with 9 bases of the junction left unmatched. The CDR3 here is CASSARGLAAQEQFF. CDR3 in DNA: TGTGCCAGCAGCGCACGGGGACTAGCGGCTCAAGAGCAGTTCTTC. The complete variable domain, with remaining parts taken from reference TRBV9 and TRBJ2-1, reads DSGVTQTPKHLITATGQRVTLRCSPRSGDLSVYWYQQSLDQGLQFLIQYYNGEERAKGNILERFSAQQFPDLHSELNLSSLELGDSALYFCASSARGLAAQEQFFGPGTRLTVL.

The chain is built from TRBV5-4 and TRBJ2-2, with 9 bases lining up with TRBD2. Germline V gene sequence: CDR1 SGHNT, CDR2 YYREEE (reference sequence). V trimming: 5 bases; J trimming: 2 bases; junction bases outside the gene matches: 10. The length of the CDR3 is 17 residues. The CDR3, as DNA: TGTGCCAGCAGTCGTGATAGCGGGAGAGGTAACACCGGGGAGCTGTTTTTT. Translation: CASSRDSGRGNTGELFF. Full variable domain (remainder filled in from reference TRBV5-4 and TRBJ2-2): ETGVTQSPTHLIKTRGQQVTLRCSSQSGHNTVSWYQQALGQGPQFIFQYYREEENGRGNFPPRFSGLQFPNYSSELNVNALELDDSALYLCASSRDSGRGNTGELFFGEGSRLTVL.

CDR3 nucleotide sequence: TGTGCCAGCAGTGAATTCTCGAGGGTTGGGAGCAATCAGCCCCAGCATTTT. Translation: CASSEFSRVGSNQPQHF. The chain joins TRBV6-1 to TRBJ1-5; no definite D call. From germline, CDR1 is MNHNS and CDR2 SASEGT. V shed 2 bases and J shed 1 base, with 15 bases lying between them. This CDR3 has 17 residues.

The chain has TRBV3-1 (or the pseudogene TRBV3-2) and TRBJ1-6, with 8 bases identical to TRBD1. V dropped 3 bases and J dropped 9; count of bases not matched to a gene: 10. Germline CDR1 reads LGHDT; CDR2 reads YNNKEL (reference sequence). The CDR3 extends over 16 amino acids. The CDR3 DNA reads TGTGCCAGCAGCCAGGTATCAGGACAGGGTGGTTCACCCCTCCACTTT. It codes for CASSQVSGQGGSPLHF.

This chain's CDR3 is CASSPRTLLAREETQYF. For the CDR3, the DNA is TGTGCCAGCTCACCCCGGACTTTACTAGCGCGAGAAGAGACCCAGTACTTC. The chain recombines TRBV18 with TRBJ2-5; 7 bases line up with TRBD2. CDR3 length: 17 residues. V was pared by 3 bases and J by 3 bases, with 13 bases of the junction left unmatched. In germline, CDR1 is KGHSH, CDR2 LQKENI.

This chain uses TRBV5-1 with TRBJ1-2, with TRBD1 identical over 9 bases. With V trimmed by 0 bases and J by 8 bases, 8 bases remained unmatched. CDR3 length: 15 residues. Germline CDR1 reads SGHRS; CDR2 reads YFSETQ. CDR3 sequence reads: CASSLGVQGAEGYTF. The DNA for the CDR3 is TGCGCCAGCAGCTTGGGGGTACAGGGGGCAGAAGGCTACACCTTC.

The genes are TRBV19 and TRBJ1-3, with D unclear. This CDR3 region has 17 residues. Germline V CDR1 and CDR2: LNHDA, SQIVND (reference sequence). The ends were cut back, 7 bases at V and 0 bases at J, with 19 bases in the middle. The DNA of the CDR3 is TGTGCCAGTACCCCAACCGAGACACGGTTCTCTGGAAACACCATATATTTT. Its translation is CASTPTETRFSGNTIYF.

This clone has a handful of counts. This chain links TRBV6-5 with TRBJ2-5, with 12 nucleotides matching TRBD2. The germline gives CDR1 MNHEY, CDR2 SVGAGI. Trimming removed 5 bases from V and 5 bases from J; junction bases left unmatched: 6. The CDR3 loop spans 15 amino acids. CDR3 nucleotides: TGTGCCAGCAGTCCGAGACTAGCGGGAGACGAGACCCAGTACTTC. Encoded protein: CASSPRLAGDETQYF.